This T cell receptor (beta chain) was captured in a study of beta chain features in type 1 diabetes. Trimming removed 5 bases at V and 6 bases at J, with 17 bases between. This CDR3 region has 14 residues. Germline V gene data show CDR1 as MNHEY and CDR2 as SMNVEV (reference sequence). This clone was detected a few times. Its antigen remains unknown. The sequenced template was cDNA made from the entire isolated RNA. The protocol was immunoSEQ multiplex PCR, while the TCRdb copy is restricted to in-frame clones and leaves out a portion. The sample has about 470,000 clones, roughly 31% seen once. Study-level results: VDJ junctions from patients with type 1 diabetes contained fewer insertions and more deletions. Type 1 diabetes patients had moderately but significantly shorter TCRB CDR3s in all four CD4+ subsets.

The source is a man aged 18 to 30 in good health. The chain carries TRBV27 and TRBJ2-7, with D possibly called TRBD1 or TRBD2 (5 bases each). The sample comprised naive CD4+ T cells from blood. The CDR3 nucleotides read TGTGCCAGCAGTCCCTGGGACCGCCGGGCCGAGCAGTACTTC. As protein: CASSPWDRRAEQYF.